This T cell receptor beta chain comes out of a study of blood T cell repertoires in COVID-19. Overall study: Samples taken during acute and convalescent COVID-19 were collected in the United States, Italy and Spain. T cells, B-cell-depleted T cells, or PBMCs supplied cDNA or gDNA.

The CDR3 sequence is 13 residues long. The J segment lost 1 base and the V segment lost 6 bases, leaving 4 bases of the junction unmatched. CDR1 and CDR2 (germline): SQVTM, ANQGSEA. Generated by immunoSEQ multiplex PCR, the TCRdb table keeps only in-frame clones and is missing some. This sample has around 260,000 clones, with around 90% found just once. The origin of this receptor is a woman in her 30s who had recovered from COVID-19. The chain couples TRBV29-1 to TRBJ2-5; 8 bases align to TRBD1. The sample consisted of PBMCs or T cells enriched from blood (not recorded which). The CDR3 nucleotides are TGCAGCGTCCACGGACAGGGCCAAGAGACCCAGTACTTC. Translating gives CSVHGQGQETQYF. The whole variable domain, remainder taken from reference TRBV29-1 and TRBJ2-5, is SAVISQKPSRDICQRGTSLTIQCQVDSQVTMMFWYRQQPGQSLTLIATANQGSEATYESGFVIDKFPISRPNLTFSTLTVSNMSPEDSSIYLCSVHGQGQETQYFGPGTRLLVL.